Listed here are 19 T cell receptor beta chains from one sample, sequenced in a study of blood T cell repertoires in COVID-19. Method: immunoSEQ multiplex PCR; TCRdb's copy keeps in-frame clones and lacks some. The data contain 65,000 to 80,000 clones, approximately 89% of them singletons. The sequenced sample was peripheral blood. The receptors shown here come from a human donor in a cohort sampled during active COVID-19.

V gene TRBV18 combines with J gene TRBJ1-5, with D perhaps TRBD1 (6 bases). Germline V gene data show CDR1 as KGHSH and CDR2 as LQKENI. V lost 0 bases and J 3 bases, leaving 9 bases between the germline ends. The CDR3 consists of 15 residues. The CDR3 DNA reads TGTGCCAGCTCACCACCGTGGGACACCAATCAGCCCCAGCATTTT. This sequence encodes CASSPPWDTNQPQHF.

This clone was found once. This chain connects TRBV6-5 to TRBJ1-2, with 7 bases that match TRBD1. Germline V gives CDR1 MNHEY, CDR2 SVGAGI. V lost 6 bases and J lost 8; bases outside the gene matches: 15. The CDR3 extends over 15 amino acids. The CDR3 sequence is CASRITRQGDNGYTF. The DNA for the CDR3 is TGTGCCAGCAGGATTACGCGGCAGGGGGATAACGGCTACACCTTC.

This sequence joins TRBV19 and TRBJ1-5; TRBD1 aligns across 8 bases. CDR1 is LNHDA, CDR2 SQIVND, per germline (reference sequence). With 8 bases clipped from V and 3 bases from J, the junction kept 9 bases outside the gene matches. The CDR3 is 15 amino acids. CDR3 sequence reads: CASAQGTGNNQPQHF. The CDR3 region has the DNA TGTGCCAGTGCCCAAGGGACAGGTAACAATCAGCCCCAGCATTTT.

V and J are TRBV5-6 and TRBJ2-7, with D perhaps matching TRBD1 (7 bases). Germline V gives CDR1 SGHDT, CDR2 YYEEEE. V was trimmed by 4 bases and J by 4 bases, leaving 27 bases between them. The CDR3 is 18 amino acids. The CDR3 reads CASSQRGLGGGFRYEQYF. The CDR3 bases are TGTGCCAGCAGCCAGAGGGGTCTTGGAGGGGGCTTTAGGTACGAGCAGTACTTC.

The gene calls are TRBV6-5 and TRBJ1-6; possibly TRBD1 for D (5 bases). Germline CDR1 and CDR2: MNHEY and SVGAGI. The germline V and J ends were trimmed by 6 bases and 6 bases, with 15 bases remaining between them. The CDR3 is 15 amino acids. The CDR3 is CASSVGRVGNSPLHF. As DNA, the CDR3 is TGTGCCAGCAGCGTCGGCAGGGTCGGTAATTCACCCCTCCACTTT.

The chain employs TRBV11-3 and TRBJ2-3; perhaps TRBD1 as D (5 bases). The length of the CDR3 is 12 residues. V lost 5 bases and J 8 bases, leaving 11 bases between the germline ends. The germline V gene encodes CDR1 SGHNT and CDR2 YENEEA. The CDR3 DNA reads TGTGCCAGCAGCCAGGGCGAGGCTACGCAGTATTTT. Its protein is CASSQGEATQYF.

The V call is TRBV27, the J call TRBJ2-2; a weak D match, TRBD1 (6 bases). With 4 bases removed from V and 7 bases from J, the gap between germline ends came to 10 bases. Germline V lookup: CDR1 MNHEY, CDR2 SMNVEV (reference sequence). The CDR3 sequence is 13 residues long. The CDR3 here is CASSSQGSGELFF. Here the CDR3 DNA reads TGTGCCAGCAGTTCTCAGGGGAGCGGGGAGCTGTTTTTT.

This CDR3 reads CSVRTPRHNEQFF. As DNA, the CDR3 is TGCAGCGTTCGGACTCCAAGACACAATGAGCAGTTCTTC. This chain uses TRBV29-1 with TRBJ2-1; TRBD2 might be the D (5 bases). This CDR3 has 13 amino acids. Germline lookup yields CDR1 SQVTM and CDR2 ANQGSEA. The V gene lost 5 bases and the J gene lost 5 bases, with 13 bases spanning the gap.

The CDR3 nucleotides read TGTGCCAGCAGTTACGGTCTAGCGGGGGGTTACACCGGGGAGCTGTTTTTT. Translated: CASSYGLAGGYTGELFF. This sequence joins TRBV6-2 or TRBV6-3 and TRBJ2-2, with 11 bases fitting TRBD2. This CDR3 has 17 amino acids. Trimming cost V 2 bases and J 3 bases; bases outside gene matches: 5. CDR1 is MNHEY and CDR2 is SVGEGT in the germline V gene.

The chain is built from TRBV4-3 and TRBJ1-6, with a tentative D call TRBD1 (6 bases). Between the trimmed V and J ends, which lost 4 bases and 7 bases, there was a span of 8 bases. This CDR3 comprises 13 residues. CDR1 and CDR2 (germline): LGHNA, YSLEER. CDR3 DNA: TGCGCCAGCAGCCCTGGGGGCAATTCACCCCTCCACTTT. This sequence encodes CASSPGGNSPLHF.

The chain carries TRBV18 and TRBJ2-3, with 10 bases fitting TRBD2. The trim removed 5 bases at V and 6 bases at J, leaving 11 bases unmatched. CDR3 length: 16 residues. The germline V gene has CDR1 KGHSH and CDR2 LQKENI. CDR3 sequence reads: CASSTLDSGGSDTQYF. The CDR3 region has the DNA TGTGCCAGCTCAACCCTGGATAGCGGGGGGTCCGATACGCAGTATTTT.

This clone was detected only once. The chain recombines TRBV19 with TRBJ2-5; no definite D call. CDR3 length equals 12 residues. The V gene's germline CDR1 is LNHDA and CDR2 SQIVND (reference sequence). Trimming left V 2 bases short and J 4 bases short, with 5 bases between. Here the CDR3 reads CASSIRAETQYF. CDR3 coding DNA: TGTGCCAGTAGTATACGCGCAGAGACCCAGTACTTC.

The rearrangement uses TRBV6-6 and TRBJ1-1; tentative D call: TRBD1 (5 bases). Germline assignment: CDR1 MNHNY and CDR2 SVGAGI (reference sequence). Trimming removed 7 bases at V and 0 bases at J, with 15 bases between. The CDR3 consists of 15 residues. DNA for the CDR3: TGTGCCAGCACCGAGGGAGGGGCTTTGAACACTGAAGCTTTCTTT. It codes for CASTEGGALNTEAFF.

V usage is TRBV7-2 and J usage is TRBJ2-1; no clear D gene. Trimming shortened V by 1 base and J by 0 bases, and 7 bases separated the two germline ends. CDR3 length: 15 amino acids. Germline CDR1 is SGHTA and CDR2 is FQGNSA. As DNA, the CDR3 is TGTGCCAGCAGCTTAGACTTTGGCTCCTACAATGAGCAGTTCTTC. Translating gives CASSLDFGSYNEQFF. Using reference TRBV7-2 and TRBJ2-1 for the parts outside the CDR3, the full variable domain is GAGVSQSPSNKVTEKGKDVELRCDPISGHTALYWYRQSLGQGLEFLIYFQGNSAPDKSGLPSDRFSAERTGGSVSTLTIQRTQQEDSAVYLCASSLDFGSYNEQFFGPGTRLTVL.

This clone came up a few times. The V call is TRBV7-9, the J call TRBJ2-2, with 9 bases that match TRBD1. Germline trimming cut 4 bases from V and 6 bases from J; bases unmatched to any gene: 6. The CDR3 has 15 residues. The germline V gene has CDR1 SEHNR and CDR2 FQNEAQ (reference sequence). CDR3 DNA sequence: TGTGCCAGCAGCTCTCCGGGACAGGGTGCCGGGGAGCTGTTTTTT. Encoded protein: CASSSPGQGAGELFF. Looking up the rest from reference TRBV7-9 and TRBJ2-2 gives the full variable domain: DTGVSQNPRHKITKRGQNVTFRCDPISEHNRLYWYRQTLGQGPEFLTYFQNEAQLEKSRLLSDRFSAERPKGSFSTLEIQRTEQGDSAMYLCASSSPGQGAGELFFGEGSRLTVL.

The J gene is TRBJ1-2, the V gene TRBV6-5; 10 nucleotides align to TRBD1. Trimming at V came to 1 base and at J to 6 bases, leaving 2 bases not matched to a gene. Germline V gene sequence: CDR1 MNHEY, CDR2 SVGAGI. The CDR3 is made up of 14 amino acids. CDR3 protein: CASSYFGQGDGYTF. CDR3 bases: TGTGCCAGCAGTTACTTCGGACAGGGGGATGGCTACACCTTC.

The rearrangement links TRBV10-3 to TRBJ2-1, with TRBD2 matching 7 bases. This CDR3 region has 15 residues. The trim removed 6 bases at V and 4 bases at J, leaving 9 bases unmatched. The germline V gene encodes CDR1 ENHRY and CDR2 SYGVKD. CDR3 bases: TGTGCCATCAGCCCCAACAGCGGGGCTTACAATGAGCAGTTCTTC. Translating gives CAISPNSGAYNEQFF.

CDR3 sequence (DNA): TGTGCCAGCAGCCCTCAACAGGGATCTGAAGCTTTCTTT. As protein: CASSPQQGSEAFF. The chain carries TRBV11-2 and TRBJ1-1; D possibly corresponds to TRBD1 (6 bases). Trimming cost V 5 bases and J 6 bases, with 13 bases left between them. CDR1 is SGHAT and CDR2 is FQNNGV in the germline V gene. This CDR3 spans 13 amino acids.

The rearrangement links TRBV5-1 to TRBJ2-3; weak D call: TRBD2 (5 bases). The CDR3 covers 15 residues. Trimming pared 0 bases from V and 0 bases from J, leaving 8 bases between. CDR1 is SGHRS and CDR2 is YFSETQ in the germline V gene. For the CDR3, the DNA is TGCGCCAGCAGCTTGGTGGCGGGTAGCACAGATACGCAGTATTTT. Translating it yields CASSLVAGSTDTQYF.